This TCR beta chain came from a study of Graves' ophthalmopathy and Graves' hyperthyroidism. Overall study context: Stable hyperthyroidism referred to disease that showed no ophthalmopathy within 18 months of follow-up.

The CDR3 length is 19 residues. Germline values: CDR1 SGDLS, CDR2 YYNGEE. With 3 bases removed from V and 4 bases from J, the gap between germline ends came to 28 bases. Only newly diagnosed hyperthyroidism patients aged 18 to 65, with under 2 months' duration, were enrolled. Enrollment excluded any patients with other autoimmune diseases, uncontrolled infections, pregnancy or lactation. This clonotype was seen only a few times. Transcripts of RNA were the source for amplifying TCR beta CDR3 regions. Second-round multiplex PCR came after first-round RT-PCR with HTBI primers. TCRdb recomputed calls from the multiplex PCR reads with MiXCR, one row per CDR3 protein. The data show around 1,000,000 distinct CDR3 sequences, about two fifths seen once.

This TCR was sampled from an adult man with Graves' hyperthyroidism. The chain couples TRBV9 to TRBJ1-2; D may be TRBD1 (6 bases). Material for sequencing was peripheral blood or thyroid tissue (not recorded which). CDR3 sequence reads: CASSARGTVGQGIRYGYTF. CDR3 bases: TGTGCCAGCAGCGCTAGGGGAACCGTTGGGCAGGGGATTCGCTATGGCTACACCTTC.